The 20 T cell receptor beta chains below were found in one sample sequenced in a study of blood T cell repertoires in COVID-19. Sequencing was performed with immunoSEQ multiplex PCR; in TCRdb, only in-frame clones are kept and a portion is missing. The table has nearly 80,000 clones, around 80% seen once; the top ten hold approximately 6.2%. The sequenced sample consisted of peripheral blood. The receptors were gathered from a man in his fifties or sixties with active or convalescent COVID-19.

This chain connects TRBV19 to TRBJ1-1; maybe TRBD1 (6 bases). CDR3 size: 13 residues. Trimming took 5 bases from V and 6 from J, leaving 13 bases between them. CDR1 is LNHDA, CDR2 SQIVND, per germline (reference sequence). The CDR3 sequence is CASSPLGGAEAFF. DNA of the CDR3: TGTGCCAGTAGTCCTCTAGGGGGGGCTGAAGCTTTCTTT.

CDR3 DNA sequence: TGCAGCGGAGGCGGGATACAAGAGACCCAGTACTTC. It is translated as CSGGGIQETQYF. The chain employs TRBV29-1 and TRBJ2-5; D might be TRBD2 (6 bases). Per the germline V gene, CDR1 is SQVTM and CDR2 is ANQGSEA. Trimming stripped 7 bases from V and 2 bases from J, with 11 bases between. The CDR3 spans 12 residues.

The rearrangement uses TRBV19 and TRBJ1-5, with TRBD1 matching 7 bases. Trimming removed 3 bases from V and 2 bases from J; junction bases left unmatched: 4. The V gene's germline CDR1 is LNHDA and CDR2 SQIVND (reference sequence). The CDR3 runs 15 residues. Here the CDR3 reads CASSMSQGGNQPQHF. CDR3 nucleotide sequence: TGTGCCAGTAGTATGAGTCAGGGGGGCAATCAGCCCCAGCATTTT.

The V gene is TRBV18, the J gene TRBJ2-3; tentative D call: TRBD1 (6 bases). The CDR3 consists of 16 residues. Between the trimmed V and J ends, which lost 6 bases and 4 bases, there was a span of 20 bases. CDR1 and CDR2 (germline): KGHSH, LQKENI. CDR3 sequence (DNA): TGTGCCAGCTCGCTTACAGGGACCCCCGGGGCAGATACGCAGTATTTT. Translated: CASSLTGTPGADTQYF.

In regard to this clone: The junction and the germline gene differ at one end; a read error may be behind it. The genes are TRBV5-4 and TRBJ2-1; TRBD2 matches 16 bases. CDR3 size: 16 residues. Germline V gene sequence: CDR1 SGHNT, CDR2 YYREEE (reference sequence). CDR3 sequence reads: CARSAGLAGGRDEQFF. The CDR3 nucleotides read TGTGCCCGCAGCGCGGGACTAGCGGGGGGGCGGGATGAGCAGTTCTTC.

The chain couples TRBV19 to TRBJ1-5, with a weak D call TRBD1 (5 bases). The V gene lost 1 base and the J gene lost 4 bases, with 20 bases spanning the gap. This CDR3 comprises 18 residues. Per the germline V gene, CDR1 is LNHDA and CDR2 is SQIVND (reference sequence). Written as DNA, the CDR3 is TGTGCCAGTAGTATAGGACAGAAGGCGGTCCTACGAAATCAGCCCCAGCATTTT. This encodes CASSIGQKAVLRNQPQHF.

This chain joins TRBV9 and TRBJ1-1; possible D gene TRBD1, 5 bases. The CDR3 is 16 amino acids. V was clipped by 3 bases and J by 2 bases, with 17 bases between them. Looked up from germline, CDR1 is SGDLS and CDR2 is YYNGEE. The CDR3 DNA reads TGTGCCAGCAGCGCCGTTCCCCAGGGTACTAACACTGAAGCTTTCTTT. This codes for CASSAVPQGTNTEAFF.

This chain uses TRBV5-1 with TRBJ2-2; a possible D gene is TRBD1 (5 bases). Trimming removed 4 bases at V and 4 bases at J, with 11 bases between. Germline V gene lookup returns CDR1 SGHRS and CDR2 YFSETQ. The CDR3 spans 14 residues. As DNA, the CDR3 is TGCGCCAGCAGCCGAGACAGTATCACCGGGGAGCTGTTTTTT. As protein: CASSRDSITGELFF.

This chain links TRBV30 with TRBJ2-3; D is possibly TRBD1 (5 bases). Trimming cost V 1 base and J 6 bases, with 8 bases left between them. This CDR3 has 12 amino acids. Germline values: CDR1 GTSNPN, CDR2 SVGIG (reference sequence). The CDR3 loop reads CAWSASGDTQYF. The CDR3 nucleotides are TGTGCCTGGAGTGCCTCAGGGGATACGCAGTATTTT.

The chain carries TRBV29-1 and TRBJ1-1; D is unresolved. CDR1 and CDR2 (germline): SQVTM, ANQGSEA. CDR3 length: 13 residues. V lost 7 bases to trimming and J lost 2 bases, with 14 bases between them. In DNA form, the CDR3 reads TGCAGCGGGCTGGGAGGCCTCAACACTGAAGCTTTCTTT. Residues: CSGLGGLNTEAFF.

This chain uses TRBV11-1 with TRBJ2-5; tentatively, D is TRBD1 (6 bases). Trimming pared 4 bases from V and 5 bases from J, leaving 14 bases between. The CDR3 is made up of 14 amino acids. Per the germline V gene, CDR1 is SGHAT and CDR2 is FQDESV (reference sequence). As DNA, the CDR3 is TGTGCCAGCAGCTATTCACAGGGTACGGAGACCCAGTACTTC. It encodes CASSYSQGTETQYF. The entire variable domain, with the rest obtained from reference TRBV11-1 and TRBJ2-5, is as follows: EAEVAQSPRYKITEKSQAVAFWCDPISGHATLYWYRQILGQGPELLVQFQDESVVDDSQLPKDRFSAERLKGVDSTLKIQPAELGDSAMYLCASSYSQGTETQYFGPGTRLLVL.

The chain couples TRBV14 to TRBJ2-7; a weak D match, TRBD1 (5 bases). Trimming took 1 base from V and 1 from J, leaving 8 bases between them. CDR3 length equals 14 residues. CDR1 is SGHDN, CDR2 FVKESK, per germline. CDR3 in DNA: TGTGCCAGCAGCCAAGGGGCAGGGTCCTACGAGCAGTACTTC. It specifies CASSQGAGSYEQYF.

The rearrangement links TRBV19 to TRBJ1-1; 10 bases fit TRBD1. The CDR3 runs to 15 residues. V shed 6 bases, J shed 5 bases, and the junction held 9 bases outside the gene matches. In germline, CDR1 is LNHDA, CDR2 SQIVND (reference sequence). The CDR3 protein is CASRTGQGSWTEAFF. In DNA form, the CDR3 reads TGTGCCAGTAGGACGGGACAGGGGAGTTGGACTGAAGCTTTCTTT.

The chain combines TRBV7-6 with TRBJ2-2; TRBD2 matches 11 bases. Germline CDR1 and CDR2: SGHVS and FNYEAQ. With V trimmed by 1 base and J by 12 bases, 13 bases remained unmatched. The CDR3 runs 17 residues. The CDR3 is CASSLGFGSGGASKLFF. The DNA of the CDR3 is TGTGCCAGCAGCTTAGGATTCGGTAGCGGGGGGGCCTCGAAGCTGTTTTTT. The full variable domain, completed using reference TRBV7-6 and TRBJ2-2, is GAGVSQSPRYKVTKRGQDVALRCDPISGHVSLYWYRQALGQGPEFLTYFNYEAQQDKSGLPNDRFSAERPEGSISTLTIQRTEQRDSAMYRCASSLGFGSGGASKLFFGEGSRLTVL.

The CDR3 sequence: CASRREFGYGYTF. In DNA form, the CDR3 reads TGTGCCAGCAGGAGGGAGTTCGGCTATGGCTACACCTTC. The V gene is TRBV6-5, the J gene TRBJ1-2; D uncertain. Germline V gives CDR1 MNHEY, CDR2 SVGAGI. V gave up 6 bases and J gave up 4 bases, with 12 bases separating them. This CDR3 has 13 amino acids.

This clone was observed a few times. J is TRBJ1-4 and V is TRBV7-9; tentatively, D is TRBD1 (5 bases). The germline gives CDR1 SEHNR, CDR2 FQNEAQ (reference sequence). The CDR3 consists of 15 residues. Trimming removed 5 bases at V and 8 bases at J, with 18 bases between. CDR3 residues: CASSQKGARGEKLFF. The CDR3 coding sequence is TGTGCCAGCAGCCAAAAAGGGGCGCGTGGGGAAAAACTGTTTTTT.

The chain is built from TRBV13 and TRBJ1-1, with unresolved D. V shed 1 base and J shed 0 bases, with 3 bases lying between them. Germline CDR1 reads PRHDT; CDR2 reads FYEKMQ (reference sequence). The length of the CDR3 is 13 residues. The CDR3 is CASSLVMNTEAFF. CDR3 sequence (DNA): TGTGCCAGCAGCTTAGTCATGAACACTGAAGCTTTCTTT.

This clone showed up just a few times. The chain has TRBV6-5 and TRBJ1-2; 7 bases line up with TRBD1. CDR1 MNHEY and CDR2 SVGAGI come from the germline V gene. The J segment lost 3 bases and the V segment lost 5 bases, leaving 6 bases of the junction unmatched. CDR3 length equals 14 residues. The CDR3 sequence: CASSRAQGDYGYTF. The CDR3 nucleotides read TGTGCCAGCAGTCGCGCGCAGGGGGACTATGGCTACACCTTC.

The chain couples TRBV15 to TRBJ1-2, with a tentative D call TRBD1 (6 bases). This CDR3 is 13 amino acids long. V gave up 3 bases and J gave up 6 bases, with 11 bases separating them. CDR1 and CDR2 (germline): LNHNV, YYDKDF (reference sequence). The CDR3 region has the DNA TGTGCCACCAGCAGGGACCGGACAGATGGCTACACCTTC. This translates into CATSRDRTDGYTF.

The chain has TRBV7-8 and TRBJ2-7; D gene ambiguous. V was clipped by 5 bases and J by 0 bases, with 11 bases between them. The CDR3 sequence is 14 residues long. Germline assignment: CDR1 SGHVS and CDR2 FQNEAQ. In nucleotides, the CDR3 is TGTGCCAGCAGCGCCTACGTTAGCTCCTACGAGCAGTACTTC. Translating gives CASSAYVSSYEQYF.